This T cell receptor beta chain appears in the sequencing data of a study of identical twins. Study conclusions and caveats: The same donors were not followed; conclusions instead depended on cross-sectional statistical analysis. Models underpredicted monozygotic twin sharing of out-of-frame TCR alpha.

With template switching, a universal primer site was added, and the cDNA carried unique molecular identifiers. TCRdb called the 5' RACE reads again in MiXCR, with one record for every CDR3 protein. The sample shows 690,000 or so distinct CDR3 sequences, 8.5% to 9.5% of them seen only once. The germline V gene encodes CDR1 LGHNA and CDR2 YSLEER. The CDR3 runs to 17 residues. V was pared by 2 bases and J by 1 base, with 4 bases of the junction left unmatched. About this clonotype itself: What it binds is not known.

These data were also filed under a second study, of yellow fever vaccine responses in identical twins.

The sample comprised PBMCs. The V call is TRBV4-3, the J call TRBJ2-3; 12 nucleotides line up with TRBD2. This sequence originates from a woman between 18 and 29 years old in good health. The CDR3 spells CASSQLAGGRGTDTQYF. The CDR3 region has the DNA TGCGCCAGCAGCCAACTAGCGGGAGGGCGGGGCACAGATACGCAGTATTTT.